Reported below is one T cell receptor (beta chain). The table lists this clonotype with a few counts. What this receptor recognizes is not known. No qualities accompany the bases; no much larger clone lies one base away. Libraries were prepared through 5' RACE. Sequencing relied on an Illumina HiSeq 2500. The second PCR ran for about 7 to 11 cycles and used a J-beta primer mix along with a sample-barcoded 5' primer. Each TCR beta cDNA molecule received a unique molecular identifier from a template-switch 5' adaptor carrying 12 random nucleotides. Each sample yielded at least 3 million CDR3-containing paired-end reads. The Mint cDNA synthesis kit, primed by a TRBC-specific oligonucleotide, was used to synthesize first-strand cDNA from all RNA. Following uracil-DNA glycosylase treatment, a first 18-cycle PCR with universal primers M1SS and BC2_uni_R was performed on all cDNA. Per the source publication's procedure: Normalization of each sample was performed by random selection of 1 million high-quality reads, each carrying a distinct molecular identifier. Reads sharing molecular identifiers were discarded rather than binned into consensus sequences. MiTCR, run with a Q25 quality threshold and the strictest error-elimination algorithm, handled CDR3 identification, clonotype clustering and error correction. A nonparametric unseen species model with Euler transformation was used to estimate lower-bound total TCR beta diversity. In-frame beta chains were kept once TCRdb had trimmed the public reads at Q25 with fastp and called clones with MiXCR. CDR3 protein sequences are deduplicated, and each keeps its most common genes and DNA. Here the V and J calls rest on TCRdb's processing, not on the authors' analysis. In all, the sample holds around 990,000 distinct CDR3 sequences, and 20% to 25% of those were seen once. Of the sample, approximately 0.79% is held by the ten largest clones.

Per the germline V gene, WSHSY is the CDR1 and SAAADI is the CDR2. V is trimmed back by 10 bases and J by 3 bases, and the junction contains 5 bases that no gene match accounts for. Taken from cysteine to phenylalanine, the CDR3 has 12 residues. The CDR3 DNA has 36 bases and is translated from base 1. The donors were some 36 Caucasian individuals from Russia, aged 6 to 90 years, who were systemically healthy. Each donor gave about 9.2 milliliters of peripheral blood, drawn into EDTA-treated Vacutainer tubes. PBMCs were isolated by Ficoll-Paque density-gradient centrifugation, with at least 6.5 million obtained per sample. Total RNA was extracted from PBMCs with Trizol reagent, with at least 6 micrograms obtained per sample. The percentages of naive CD45RAhigh/CD27high T cells were determined by flow cytometry on a PBMC aliquot from every donor. This specimen belongs to a study of blood T cells in healthy people across ages (dated by TCRdb to about 2015). Broadly, across the study: In model experiments, roughly one uniquely barcoded TCR beta cDNA molecule per two T cells was captured by template switching. To track age-related changes in TCR beta repertoire diversity, the study relied on deep sequencing normalized with unique cDNA molecular identifiers. The donors were divided into four age groups: young (average around 17 years), middle-aged (approximately 39), aged (about 61) and long-lived (about 90). Using the same blood draw, the study looked at two additional independent replicas of 1 million unique cDNA reads for two donors, one aged 18 to 29 and the other aged 80 or older.

What the work shows at the level of the full study, not this receptor alone: Conclusive comparison of naive and antigen-experienced compartments was prevented by the profiling of bulk unsorted PBMCs. Because donor CMV infection status was unknown, age-related changes in expanded clonotypes were potentially confounded. The percentage of naive T cells measured by flow cytometry correlated strongly with observed TCR beta diversity. Observed TCR beta diversity per million T cells fell roughly linearly with age, and a significant reduction was already apparent by age around 40. Compared with the aged group, the long-lived group had more naive CD4+ T cells, fewer expanded clones and increased TCR diversity, a pattern suggesting age selection. Estimates of total diversity based on one million sequenced T cells were considered lower bounds and underestimates.

These data also formed part of another study, on T cells of mothers and their children. The second paper further reports: Nine systemically healthy Caucasian individuals served as donors, namely three mothers together with their six children. cDNA synthesis consumed the entire amount of extracted RNA, loaded at around 1.4 ug RNA in each 15 ul reaction. In the second PCR, the M1S primer added sample barcodes and 2-4 random nucleotides. Over 8.5 million TCR beta CDR3 reads were obtained for each mother, and approximately 3 million reads were obtained for each child. Thymic selection shapes the output of TCR recombination in a similar way in related and unrelated pairs, and inherited differences have a minor effect. Normalized repertoire overlap in related mother-child pairs was always slightly higher than in unrelated mother-child pairs, but the difference was never significant. With a sensitivity of roughly 93 clones per million clonotypes, no persistent microchimeric T cell clones were detected. Deep NGS was used in the study to compare the TCR beta repertoires of mothers and children and to look for features that separate related mother-child pairs from unrelated individuals. On average, the children were roughly 12 +/- 4 years old, while the mothers were approximately 41 +/- 4 years old. After adapter ligation was performed with NEBNext reagents, the libraries were sequenced on an Illumina HiSeq 2000 with 100+100 nt paired-end reads. To prevent cross-contamination, the mother and child libraries were prepared a month apart and were sequenced in separate runs. Each donor had between about 500,000 and 2,300,000 distinct TCR beta clonotypes identified. Naive TCR beta clonotypes were estimated from low-frequency clonotypes matched to each donor's FACS-determined naive share, without sorting.

This TCR was sampled from a girl between 2 and 10 years old in good health. Sequencing was performed on blood. In this chain, TRBV10-2 is recombined with TRBJ2-5; 7 nucleotides in the junction match TRBD2. The CDR3 corresponds to CATRSGKETQYF. The DNA sequence is as follows: TGCGCCACACGAAGCGGGAAAGAGACCCAGTACTTC.